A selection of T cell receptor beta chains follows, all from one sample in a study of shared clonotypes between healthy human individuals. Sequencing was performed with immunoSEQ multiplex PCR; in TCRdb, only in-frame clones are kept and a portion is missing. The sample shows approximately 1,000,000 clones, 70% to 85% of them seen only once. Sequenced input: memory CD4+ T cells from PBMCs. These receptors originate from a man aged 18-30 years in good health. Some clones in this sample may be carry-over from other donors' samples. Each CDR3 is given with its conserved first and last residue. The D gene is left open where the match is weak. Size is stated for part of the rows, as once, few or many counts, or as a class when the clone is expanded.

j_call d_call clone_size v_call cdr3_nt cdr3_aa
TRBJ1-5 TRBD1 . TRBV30 TGTGCCTGGAACAGGGGATTTGATCAGCCCCAGCATTTT CAWNRGFDQPQHF
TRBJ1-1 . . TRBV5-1 TGCGCCAGCAGCTTGGACCGATTGAACACTGAAGCTTTCTTT CASSLDRLNTEAFF
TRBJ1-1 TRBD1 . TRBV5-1 TGCGCCAGCAGCTCCTCGACAGGGGGCCGAACTGAAGCTTTCTTT CASSSSTGGRTEAFF
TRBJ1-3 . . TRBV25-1 TGTGCCAGCAGTGGCCCTCGGGGATTAGTAAACACCATATATTTT CASSGPRGLVNTIYF
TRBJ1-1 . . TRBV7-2 TGTGCCAGCAGCTTAGTAGAGTTGAGGATTTCTGAAGCTTTCTTT CASSLVELRISEAFF
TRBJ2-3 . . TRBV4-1 TGCGCCAGCAGCCTCTTCAGCGGAGGCACAGATACGCAGTATTTT CASSLFSGGTDTQYF
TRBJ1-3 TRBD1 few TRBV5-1 TGCGCCAGCAGCCAGGGACAGTCCCTCTCTGGAAACACCATATATTTT CASSQGQSLSGNTIYF
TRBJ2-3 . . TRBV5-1 TGCGCCAGCAGCTTGGCTATATCCGGGACCCCACTGGTTGATACGCAGTATTTT CASSLAISGTPLVDTQYF
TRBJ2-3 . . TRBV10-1 TGCGCCAGCAGTGAACTGGGCACAGATACGCAGTATTTT CASSELGTDTQYF
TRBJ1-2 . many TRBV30 TGTGCCTGGAGTCGGGGACCCACCGGCTACACCTTC CAWSRGPTGYTF
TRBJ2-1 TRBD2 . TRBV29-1 TGCAGCGTTGAAGCTGTCCGGGCCGGGGGGGCGCGGGGTAATGAGCAGTTCTTC CSVEAVRAGGARGNEQFF
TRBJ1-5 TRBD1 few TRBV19 TGTGCCAGCAGACAGGGTTATCAGCCCCAGCATTTT CASRQGYQPQHF
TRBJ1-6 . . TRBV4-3 TGCGCCAGCAGCCAAGTCCAGGGCCGGGATTCACCCCTCCACTTT CASSQVQGRDSPLHF
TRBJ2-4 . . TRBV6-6 TGTGCCAGCAGTTACGAAAAGGTAGCCAAAAACATTCAGTACTTC CASSYEKVAKNIQYF
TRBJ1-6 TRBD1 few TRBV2 TGTGCCAGCAGTGCCCCCCCGGGACAGGGTTACTCACCCCTCCACTTT CASSAPPGQGYSPLHF
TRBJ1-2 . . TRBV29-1 TGCAGCGTTTCCGATCTAAACTATAGCTACACCTTC CSVSDLNYSYTF
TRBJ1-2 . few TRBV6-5 TGTGCCAGCAGTTACTCGATCCCCCAGAACTATGGCTACACCTTC CASSYSIPQNYGYTF
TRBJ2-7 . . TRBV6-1 TGTGCCAGCAGTGCGACTAGTAGCTCCTACGAGCAGTACTTC CASSATSSSYEQYF
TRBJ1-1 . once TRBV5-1 TGCGCCAGCCGGGCCCGGGGGGCGGCTATGAACACTGAAGCTTTCTTT CASRARGAAMNTEAFF
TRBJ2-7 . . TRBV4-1 TGCGCCAGCAGCCAAGAAGATACTAGCAACTACGAGCAGTACTTC CASSQEDTSNYEQYF
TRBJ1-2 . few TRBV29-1 TGCAGCGTTGGGGCTGGGAGGGATAAGGCCACCTTC CSVGAGRDKATF
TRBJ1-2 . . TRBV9 TGTGCCAGCAGCGCACATACAGGAGCGAACTATGGCTACACCTTC CASSAHTGANYGYTF
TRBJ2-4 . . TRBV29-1 TGCAGCGTTGAAAAGGGGGGATCCCGGGCCAAAAACATTCAGTACTTC CSVEKGGSRAKNIQYF
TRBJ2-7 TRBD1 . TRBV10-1 TGCGCCAGTCCACAGGGGGGACACTACGAGCAGTACTTC CASPQGGHYEQYF
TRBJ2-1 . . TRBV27 TGTGCCAGCAAGGGGTACGCGTACAATGAGCAGTTCTTC CASKGYAYNEQFF
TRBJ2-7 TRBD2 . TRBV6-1 TGTGCCAGCACACTAGCGGCTACCTACGAGCAGTACTTC CASTLAATYEQYF
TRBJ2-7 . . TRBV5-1 TGCGCCAGCAGATTATCTCCGGGGACCTACGAGCAGTACTTC CASRLSPGTYEQYF
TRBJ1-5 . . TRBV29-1 TGCAGCGTTGTTATAAGGGGGTATAGCAATCAGCCCCAGCATTTT CSVVIRGYSNQPQHF
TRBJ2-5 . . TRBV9 TGTGCCAGCAGCGCCGCCTCCGGGACACCGGGGCAGACCCAGTACTTC CASSAASGTPGQTQYF
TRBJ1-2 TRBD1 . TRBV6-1 TGTGCCAGCAGTGAACTGGACAGGAACTATGGCTACACCTTC CASSELDRNYGYTF
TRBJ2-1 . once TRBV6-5 TGTGCCAGCAGTTACTCGAGTGGGAGTGAGCAGTTCTTC CASSYSSGSEQFF
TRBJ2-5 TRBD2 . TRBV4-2 TGTGCCAGCAGCCGACAGCGGGGACTCCAAGAGACCCAGTACTTC CASSRQRGLQETQYF
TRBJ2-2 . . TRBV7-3 TGTGCCAGCAGCTTGGTGCCCGCGAACACCGGGGAGCTGTTTTTT CASSLVPANTGELFF
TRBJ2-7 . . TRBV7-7 TGTGCCAGCAGCCCCTCTATGGAGGCTTACGAGCAGTACTTC CASSPSMEAYEQYF
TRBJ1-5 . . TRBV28 TGTGCCAGCAGTGGACAGTTAAGCAATCAGCCCCAGCATTTT CASSGQLSNQPQHF
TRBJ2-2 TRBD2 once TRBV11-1 TGTGCCAGCAGCTTACGCGGGAGTATCACCGGGGAGCTGTTTTTT CASSLRGSITGELFF
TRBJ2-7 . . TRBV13 TGTGCCAGCAGCTCGAAGCAGTCCTCCTACGAGCAGTACTTC CASSSKQSSYEQYF
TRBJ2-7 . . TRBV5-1 TGCGCCAGCGGGAGCACCGGGACGCACTCCTACGAGCAGTACTTC CASGSTGTHSYEQYF
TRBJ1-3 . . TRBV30 TGTGCCTGGAGTGTACGGGGCAGTCGGAACACCATATATTTT CAWSVRGSRNTIYF
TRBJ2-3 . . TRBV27 TGTGCCAGCAGTTTATCGCGGGTCGGCCAGGATACGCAGTATTTT CASSLSRVGQDTQYF
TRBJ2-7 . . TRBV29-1 TGCAGCGTTGTCCTCAGATTCGTGCCCGAGCAGTACTTC CSVVLRFVPEQYF